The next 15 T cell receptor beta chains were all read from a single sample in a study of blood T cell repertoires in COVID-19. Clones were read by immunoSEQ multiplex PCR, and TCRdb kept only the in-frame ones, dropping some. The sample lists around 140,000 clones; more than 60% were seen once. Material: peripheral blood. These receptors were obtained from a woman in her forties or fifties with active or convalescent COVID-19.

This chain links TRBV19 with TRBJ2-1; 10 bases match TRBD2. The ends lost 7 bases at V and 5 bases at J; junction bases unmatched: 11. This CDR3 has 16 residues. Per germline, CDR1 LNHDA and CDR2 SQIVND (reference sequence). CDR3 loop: CASNPLTSGPHNEQFF. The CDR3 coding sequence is TGTGCCAGTAACCCATTGACTAGCGGGCCCCACAATGAGCAGTTCTTC. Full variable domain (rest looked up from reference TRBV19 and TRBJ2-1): DGGITQSPKYLFRKEGQNVTLSCEQNLNHDAMYWYRQDPGQGLRLIYYSQIVNDFQKGDIAEGYSVSREKKESFPLTVTSAQKNPTAFYLCASNPLTSGPHNEQFFGPGTRLTVL.

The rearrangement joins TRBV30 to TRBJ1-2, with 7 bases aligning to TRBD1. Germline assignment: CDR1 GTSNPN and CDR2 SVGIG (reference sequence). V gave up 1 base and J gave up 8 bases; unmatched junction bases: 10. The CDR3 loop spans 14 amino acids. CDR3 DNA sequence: TGTGCCTGGAGTGCCCCGACAGGGCCTTGGGGCTACACCTTC. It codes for CAWSAPTGPWGYTF. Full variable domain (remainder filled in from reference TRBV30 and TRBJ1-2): SQTIHQWPATLVQPVGSPLSLECTVEGTSNPNLYWYRQAAGRGLQLLFYSVGIGQISSEVPQNLSASRPQDRQFILSSKKLLLSDSGFYLCAWSAPTGPWGYTFGSGTRLTVV.

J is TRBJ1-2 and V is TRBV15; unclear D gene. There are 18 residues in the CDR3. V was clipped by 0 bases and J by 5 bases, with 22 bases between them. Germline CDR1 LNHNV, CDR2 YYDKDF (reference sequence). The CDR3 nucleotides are TGTGCCACCAGCAGAGATCGGTGGAAGAGGGAATCTCGGTATGGCTACACCTTC. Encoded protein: CATSRDRWKRESRYGYTF.

Here the CDR3 DNA reads TGTGCCTGGAGTTCAGGACTAACTAATATTCCTATGGGTGAGCAGTTCTTC. Its translation: CAWSSGLTNIPMGEQFF. The J gene is TRBJ2-1, the V gene TRBV30; a weak D match, TRBD2 (6 bases). Germline-derived CDR1 and CDR2 are GTSNPN and SVGIG (reference sequence). This CDR3 is 17 amino acids long. V shed 2 bases and J shed 9 bases, with 26 bases lying between them.

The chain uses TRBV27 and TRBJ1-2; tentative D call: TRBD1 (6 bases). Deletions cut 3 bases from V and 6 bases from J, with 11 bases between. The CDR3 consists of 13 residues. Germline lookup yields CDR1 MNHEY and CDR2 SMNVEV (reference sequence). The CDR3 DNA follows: TGTGCCAGCAGTTTCTCCGGGACAAATGGCTACACCTTC. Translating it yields CASSFSGTNGYTF.

CDR3 nucleotides: TGCGCCAGCGCCTCCGGGACAGGGGAAGGCTACACCTTC. This encodes CASASGTGEGYTF. The chain has TRBV5-1 and TRBJ1-2, with 10 bases that match TRBD1. V shed 7 bases and J 8 bases; nucleotides not matched to a gene: 8. The germline V gene encodes CDR1 SGHRS and CDR2 YFSETQ. CDR3 length: 13 amino acids.

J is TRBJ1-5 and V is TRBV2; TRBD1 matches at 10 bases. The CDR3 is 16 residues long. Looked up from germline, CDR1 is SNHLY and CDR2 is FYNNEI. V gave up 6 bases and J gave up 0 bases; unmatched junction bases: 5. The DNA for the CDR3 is TGTGCCAGCAGGACAGGGGGCGCCTATAGCAATCAGCCCCAGCATTTT. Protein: CASRTGGAYSNQPQHF.

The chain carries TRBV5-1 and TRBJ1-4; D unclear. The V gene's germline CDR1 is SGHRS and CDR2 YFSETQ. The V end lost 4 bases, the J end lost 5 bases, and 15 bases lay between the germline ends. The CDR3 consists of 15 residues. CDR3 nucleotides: TGCGCCAGCAGCCCGCAACCTGGGCTGAATGAAAAACTGTTTTTT. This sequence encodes CASSPQPGLNEKLFF.

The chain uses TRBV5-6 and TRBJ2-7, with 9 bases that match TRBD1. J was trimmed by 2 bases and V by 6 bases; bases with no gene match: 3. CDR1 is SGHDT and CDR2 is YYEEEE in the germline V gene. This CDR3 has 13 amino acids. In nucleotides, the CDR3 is TGTGCCAGCATGAGGACAGGGGCCTACGAGCAGTACTTC. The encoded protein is CASMRTGAYEQYF.

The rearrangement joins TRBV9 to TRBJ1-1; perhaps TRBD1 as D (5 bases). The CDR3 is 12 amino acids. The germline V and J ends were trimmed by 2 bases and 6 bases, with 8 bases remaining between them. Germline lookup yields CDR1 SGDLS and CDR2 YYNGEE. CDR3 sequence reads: CASSVGDSEAFF. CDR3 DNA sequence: TGTGCCAGCAGCGTGGGGGACTCTGAAGCTTTCTTT. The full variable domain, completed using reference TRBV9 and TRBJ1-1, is DSGVTQTPKHLITATGQRVTLRCSPRSGDLSVYWYQQSLDQGLQFLIQYYNGEERAKGNILERFSAQQFPDLHSELNLSSLELGDSALYFCASSVGDSEAFFGQGTRLTVV.

Here the CDR3 DNA reads TGTGCCAGCAGCCAAGATCCCGGGCAGGGTGGTGGAAACACCATATATTTT. It specifies CASSQDPGQGGGNTIYF. The chain joins TRBV3-1 (or the pseudogene TRBV3-2) to TRBJ1-3, with TRBD1 as a possible D gene (5 bases). The CDR3 has 17 amino acids. The germline gives CDR1 LGHDT, CDR2 YNNKEL (reference sequence). V lost 0 bases to trimming and J lost 3 bases, with 15 bases between them.

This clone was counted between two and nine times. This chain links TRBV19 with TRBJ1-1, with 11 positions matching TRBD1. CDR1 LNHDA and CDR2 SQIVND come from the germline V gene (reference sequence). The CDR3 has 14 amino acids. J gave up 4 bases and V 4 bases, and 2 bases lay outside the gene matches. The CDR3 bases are TGTGCCAGTAGTACCGGGACAGGGGGCACTGAAGCTTTCTTT. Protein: CASSTGTGGTEAFF.

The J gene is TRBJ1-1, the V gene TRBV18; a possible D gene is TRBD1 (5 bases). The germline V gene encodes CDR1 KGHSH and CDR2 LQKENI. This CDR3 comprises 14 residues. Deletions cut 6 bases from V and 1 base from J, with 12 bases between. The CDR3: CASSTSRGNTEAFF. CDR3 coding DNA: TGTGCCAGCTCTACCAGTAGGGGGAACACTGAAGCTTTCTTT. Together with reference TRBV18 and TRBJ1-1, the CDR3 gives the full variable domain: NAGVMQNPRHLVRRRGQEARLRCSPMKGHSHVYWYRQLPEEGLKFMVYLQKENIIDESGMPKERFSAEFPKEGPSILRIQQVVRGDSAAYFCASSTSRGNTEAFFGQGTRLTVV.

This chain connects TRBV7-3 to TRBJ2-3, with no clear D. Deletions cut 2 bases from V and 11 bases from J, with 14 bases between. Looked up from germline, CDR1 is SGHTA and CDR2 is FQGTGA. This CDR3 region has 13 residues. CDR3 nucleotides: TGTGCCAGCAGCTTAGCTTCCTTGAGCGTGCAGTATTTT. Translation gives CASSLASLSVQYF.

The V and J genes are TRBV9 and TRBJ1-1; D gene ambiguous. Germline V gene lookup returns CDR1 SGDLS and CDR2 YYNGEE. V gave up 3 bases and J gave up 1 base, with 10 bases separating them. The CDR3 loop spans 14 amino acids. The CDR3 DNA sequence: TGTGCCAGCAGCGACCGGGATGCGAACACTGAAGCTTTCTTT. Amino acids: CASSDRDANTEAFF.